This T cell receptor (beta chain) is drawn from a study of T cell repertoires in cytomegalovirus infection. Study details: Public signatures in TCR beta pointed to CMV infection and matching HLA type. General study points: Individuals carrying CMV plus the relevant HLA were identified by cumulative frequency of public TCR beta families.

TCRdb ran MiXCR on the reads and lists one entry per CDR3 protein. The repertoire has hundreds of thousands of distinct CDR3 sequences, roughly 36% of them found once; the top ten carry under 3%. In its sample, this clonotype was seen once. Antigen: not known. The clonotype originates from a human donor in good health (CMV status not recorded). Some clones in this sample may be carry-over from other donors' samples. Sequencing used PBMCs.

CDR3 coding DNA: TGTGCCAGCACCACAGGACAGGGGGAAAACATTCAGTACTTC. It codes for CASTTGQGENIQYF. The chain joins TRBV12-3 or TRBV12-4 to TRBJ2-4, with 10 bases identical to TRBD1. There are 14 residues in the CDR3. The J segment lost 5 bases and the V segment lost 7 bases, leaving 5 bases of the junction unmatched.